A selection of T cell receptor beta chains follows, all from one sample in a study of CD8+CD57+ T cells in acquired aplastic anemia. MiXCR, applied by TCRdb to the reads, yields one record per CDR3 protein. The table shows about 420,000 distinct CDR3 sequences, with 60% to 80% occurring only once. The sequenced sample was sorted CD4+, CD8+, or CD8+CD57+ T cells (not recorded which) from PBMCs. The source is a human donor in good health, serving as a control. The CDR3 runs from the conserved cysteine through the conserved F or W. Each record gives: J gene, clone size, V gene, D gene, CDR3 DNA, CDR3 protein. The D gene is left open where the match is weak. Rows give clone size only sometimes, using once, few, many, or a class for an expanded clone.

>TRBJ2-7|many|TRBV4-1|TRBD2
TGCGCCAGCAGCCACAGCGGGGGGGTAGGTGAGCAGTACTTC
CASSHSGGVGEQYF
>TRBJ2-7|-|TRBV12-3/TRBV12-4|-
TGTGCCAGCAGCATCGGGGTACGGTACGAGCAGTACTTC
CASSIGVRYEQYF
>TRBJ2-7|-|TRBV20-1|-
TGCAGTGCTAGTCGAGCGGACTACGAGCAGTACTTC
CSASRADYEQYF
>TRBJ1-5|-|TRBV6-2/TRBV6-3|-
TGTGCCAGCAGTGAACTTCCGAATCAGCCCCAGCATTTT
CASSELPNQPQHF
>TRBJ2-5|-|TRBV24-1|TRBD2
TGTGCCGTCGGACTAGCGGGTCAAGAGACCCAGTACTTC
CAVGLAGQETQYF
>TRBJ1-2|-|TRBV9|-
TGTGCCAGCAGCGCTTCCACAGGTTTCAATGGCTACACCTTC
CASSASTGFNGYTF
>TRBJ1-3|-|TRBV7-2|-
TGTGCCAGCAGCCATCAGAGCTCTGGAAACACCGAATATTTT
CASSHQSSGNTEYF
>TRBJ2-3|few|TRBV24-1|TRBD2
TGTGCCACCAGCGTACCCGGGGGGACAGATACGCAGTATTTT
CATSVPGGTDTQYF
>TRBJ2-5|-|TRBV7-2|-
TGTGCCAGCTCACAACCGTTAGAGACCCAGTACTTC
CASSQPLETQYF
>TRBJ2-7|few|TRBV7-8|-
TGTGCCAGCAGCCCCAGACTAGGGAGCGAGCAGTACTTC
CASSPRLGSEQYF
>TRBJ2-5|many|TRBV9|-
TGTGCCAGCAGCGTGGGGGGGGCCACCGAGTATGAGACCCAGTACTTC
CASSVGGATEYETQYF
>TRBJ1-4|-|TRBV2|TRBD1
TGTGCCAGCAGTGAAGGGCGGACCCCTAGGACAGGGGGTGAAAAACTGTTTTTT
CASSEGRTPRTGGEKLFF
>TRBJ1-5|once|TRBV7-2|-
TGTGCCAGCAGCTCCCGTGGGAATCAGCCCACGCATTTT
CASSSRGNQPTHF
>TRBJ1-2|-|TRBV7-2|-
TGTGCCAGCAGCTCCCTAGGAGATTCCTTTGGCTACACCTTC
CASSSLGDSFGYTF
>TRBJ1-1|-|TRBV15|-
TGTGCCACCAGCAGAGATATCGGCTACGAGCAGTTCTTT
CATSRDIGYEQFF
>TRBJ2-1|-|TRBV7-2|-
TGTGCCAGCAGTTCTCCCGGCGGGAAGACAGGCATGCAGTTC
CASSSPGGKTGMQF
>TRBJ1-1|-|TRBV9|-
TGTGCCAGCAGCTTAGGTACTAGCACAGATACGCAGTTCTTT
CASSLGTSTDTQFF
>TRBJ2-3|once|TRBV11-2|TRBD2
TGTGCCAGCAGCTCGGGACTAGCGGGGGAGGATACGCAGTATTTT
CASSSGLAGEDTQYF
>TRBJ1-1|-|TRBV20-1|-
TGCAGTGCTAGCCAAGGCAGTACTGAAGCTTTCTTT
CSASQGSTEAFF
>TRBJ1-1|-|TRBV24-1|TRBD1
TGTGCCAGCAGCCGACAGGGTAGGAACACTGAAGCTTACTTT
CASSRQGRNTEAYF
>TRBJ1-2|many|TRBV11-2|-
TGTGCCAGCAGCTTTCCAAGGGGTAACTATGGCTACACCTTC
CASSFPRGNYGYTF
>TRBJ2-3|many|TRBV6-2/TRBV6-3|TRBD2
TGTGCCAGCAGCGACAGCGGGGGACCCACAGATACGCAGTATTTT
CASSDSGGPTDTQYF
>TRBJ1-6|-|TRBV7-3|-
TGTGCCAGCAGCTTCAAAGGCCGTAAGCCACCCCTCTACTTT
CASSFKGRKPPLYF
>TRBJ1-1|-|TRBV25-1|-
TGTGCCAGCAGTGGCCGAGGGCAGGCTGAAGCTTTCTTT
CASSGRGQAEAFF
>TRBJ2-6|many|TRBV7-8|TRBD2
TGTGCCAGCACGGGACTAGCGGGATCTGGGGCCAACGTCCTGACTTTC
CASTGLAGSGANVLTF
>TRBJ1-1|few|TRBV6-2/TRBV6-3|TRBD1
TGTGCCAGCAGGGACTGGGACAGGGGAAGCACTGAAGCTTTCTTT
CASRDWDRGSTEAFF
>TRBJ2-1|-|TRBV12-3/TRBV12-4|-
TGTGCCAGCACCTTGGCGGGGCTCGCCTCCAATGAGCAGTTCTTC
CASTLAGLASNEQFF
>TRBJ2-5|many|TRBV5-4|-
TGTGCCAGCAGCCTAGACAGTACCCCAGAGACCCAGTACTTC
CASSLDSTPETQYF
>TRBJ2-1|-|TRBV2|-
TGTGCCAGCAGTGTGGGGTGGGATGAGGAGTACTTC
CASSVGWDEEYF
>TRBJ2-1|-|TRBV7-9|-
TGTGCCAGCAGCTCCTACCTTATAGGAAATCAGCCCCAGTTC
CASSSYLIGNQPQF
>TRBJ1-6|once|TRBV5-1|-
TGTGCCAGCAGCCCCCGGGGAGGTCATAGTTCACCCCTCCACTTT
CASSPRGGHSSPLHF
>TRBJ2-1|once|TRBV15|TRBD2
TGTGCCACCAGCAGGTTTGCCGGGACTAGCGGGAATGAGCAGTTCTTC
CATSRFAGTSGNEQFF
>TRBJ2-7|-|TRBV5-1|TRBD2
TGTGCCAGCAGCTTGGGGGGGGGAGTCGGCGAGCAGTACTTC
CASSLGGGVGEQYF
>TRBJ1-5|-|TRBV10-3|-
TGTGCCATCAGTGAGTCGGCCCCAGGGAGCAATCAGCCCCAGCATTTT
CAISESAPGSNQPQHF
>TRBJ1-1|-|TRBV29-1|TRBD1
TGCAGCGTAGGGACAGGGGCTTCCTGGGACGGTGAAGCTTTCTTT
CSVGTGASWDGEAFF
>TRBJ1-1|many|TRBV4-1|TRBD1
TGCGCCAGCAGCCAAGGACAGGGGGCGGACACTGAAGCTTTCTTT
CASSQGQGADTEAFF
>TRBJ1-1|-|TRBV9|TRBD1
TGTGCCAGCAGCGTAGGTGAGGGGGCGCACACTGAAGCTTTCTTT
CASSVGEGAHTEAFF
>TRBJ1-1|-|TRBV5-1|-
TGCGCCAGCAGCTCGTCATCACCCCAGGGGACTGAAGTTTTCTTT
CASSSSSPQGTEVFF
>TRBJ1-6|few|TRBV19|TRBD1
TGTGCCAGTACCACGGCAGGGGGCGCGAGTAATTCACCCCTCCACTTT
CASTTAGGASNSPLHF
>TRBJ2-7|once|TRBV10-3|-
TGCAGCGTTGGAGGCGGCGCCTACGAGCAGTACTTC
CSVGGGAYEQYF
>TRBJ2-3|-|TRBV20-1|-
TGCAGTGGAGGGGGTGGGGGCAGCACAGATACGCAGTATTTT
CSGGGGGSTDTQYF